Listed here are 15 T cell receptor beta chains from one sample, sequenced in a study of T cells in Graves' hyperthyroidism and ophthalmopathy. Authors of the study amplified TCR beta CDR3 regions from RNA transcripts. When the TCR CDR3 underwent first-round RT-PCR, the HTBI primer set was used. TCRdb re-called the multiplex PCR reads with MiXCR, one entry per CDR3 protein. Here the sample spans just under 750,000 distinct CDR3 sequences, under 45% being singletons. The specimen was blood. All receptors derive from a woman between 40 and 50 years old with Graves' hyperthyroidism.

This clonotype was recorded many times. This sequence joins TRBV2 and TRBJ2-5, with D uncertain. Trimming removed 2 bases from V and 5 bases from J, with 9 bases in between. Germline values: CDR1 SNHLY, CDR2 FYNNEI. The CDR3 spans 13 residues. CDR3 in DNA: TGTGCCAGCAGTGAAAATCTGAGGGAGACCCAGTACTTC. Protein: CASSENLRETQYF.

This clonotype appeared many times. The J gene is TRBJ1-6, the V gene TRBV20-1; D unclear. CDR1 DFQATT and CDR2 SNEGSKA come from the germline V gene (reference sequence). The CDR3 spans 16 residues. Between the trimmed V and J ends, which lost 3 bases and 0 bases, there was a span of 12 bases. CDR3 in amino acids: CSASIRFSSYNSPLHF. Written as DNA, the CDR3 is TGCAGTGCTAGCATACGGTTTAGCTCCTATAATTCACCCCTCCACTTT.

This clonotype appeared many times. The CDR3, as DNA: TGTGCCAGCAGCTCCCAGACAGGGGGGGCAGCTAACTATGGCTACACCTTC. This sequence encodes CASSSQTGGAANYGYTF. The chain employs TRBV7-2 and TRBJ1-2; 9 positions match TRBD1. Germline trimming cut 4 bases from V and 0 bases from J; bases unmatched to any gene: 9. Germline CDR1 and CDR2: SGHTA and FQGNSA. The CDR3 runs 17 residues. The full variable domain, rest sourced from reference TRBV7-2 and TRBJ1-2, is GAGVSQSPSNKVTEKGKDVELRCDPISGHTALYWYRQSLGQGLEFLIYFQGNSAPDKSGLPSDRFSAERTGGSVSTLTIQRTQQEDSAVYLCASSSQTGGAANYGYTFGSGTRLTVV.

This clonotype was seen only a few times. This rearrangement joins TRBV27 to TRBJ1-2; tentative D call: TRBD1 (5 bases). CDR3 length: 17 residues. Germline CDR1 and CDR2: MNHEY and SMNVEV (reference sequence). The ends were cut back, 1 base at V and 2 bases at J, with 17 bases in the middle. In nucleotides, the CDR3 is TGTGCCAGCAGTTTATTGACCGCCGGCCAGGGAAACTATGGCTACACCTTC. Its translation: CASSLLTAGQGNYGYTF.

This rearrangement joins TRBV2 to TRBJ2-7, with no clear D. CDR3 size: 12 residues. V was cut by 7 bases and J by 2 bases, with 9 bases left in between. Germline lookup yields CDR1 SNHLY and CDR2 FYNNEI. The CDR3 region has the DNA TGTGCCAGCAATTGGGGAACCTACGAGCAGTACTTC. Encoded protein: CASNWGTYEQYF.

As regards this clonotype: The junction shows a germline mismatch at one end, possibly a read error. This chain uses TRBV7-3 with TRBJ2-7, with 13 bases matching TRBD2. CDR1 SGHTA and CDR2 FQGTGA come from the germline V gene. The length of the CDR3 is 18 residues. The DNA for the CDR3 is TGCGCCAGCAGCCAAGAGGGGGTCACTAGCGGGAGGGGATACGAGCAGTACTTC. Protein sequence: CASSQEGVTSGRGYEQYF.

There are many counts of this clonotype. The rearrangement joins TRBV2 to TRBJ1-1; D possibly corresponds to TRBD1 (6 bases). The germline V gene encodes CDR1 SNHLY and CDR2 FYNNEI. The CDR3 length is 16 residues. Trimming shortened V by 6 bases and J by 3 bases, and 20 bases separated the two germline ends. CDR3 coding DNA: TGTGCCAGCAGACAGGGTTGGGGCGGGAGGGACACTGAAGCTTTCTTT. This encodes CASRQGWGGRDTEAFF.

The chain recombines TRBV2 with TRBJ1-1, with D perhaps TRBD1 (6 bases). This CDR3 is built from 12 residues. Deletions cut 8 bases from V and 8 bases from J, with 15 bases between. Germline V lookup: CDR1 SNHLY, CDR2 FYNNEI. As DNA, the CDR3 is TGTGCCAGCTCCCGGACAGTCCTGGAAGCTTTCTTT. It encodes CASSRTVLEAFF.

For the CDR3, the DNA is TGCGCCAGCAGCCAACTGGGCAGGGGTAAGAACGAGCAGTACTTC. Protein product: CASSQLGRGKNEQYF. The chain combines TRBV4-3 with TRBJ2-7, with a tentative D call TRBD1 (6 bases). Germline CDR1 is LGHNA and CDR2 is YSLEER. Trimming took off 2 bases at V and 5 bases at J, with 16 bases between the two ends. This CDR3 is built from 15 residues.

In this sample, this clonotype turned up a few times. The genes are TRBV4-1 and TRBJ1-1, with 7 bases that match TRBD1. The V segment lost 3 bases and the J segment 11 bases; nucleotides outside the gene matches: 6. The germline gives CDR1 MGHRA, CDR2 YSYEKL. The CDR3 length is 12 residues. The DNA of the CDR3 is TGCGCCAGCAGCCACCCGACAGGGAGGGCTTTCTTT. It is translated as CASSHPTGRAFF.

This clonotype was seen more than once but under ten times. This sequence joins TRBV5-8 and TRBJ1-2, with D possibly TRBD1 on 5 matching bases. This CDR3 is built from 14 residues. Germline V gives CDR1 SGHTS, CDR2 YDEGEE. Trimming took off 4 bases at V and 3 bases at J, with 13 bases between the two ends. The CDR3 coding sequence is TGTGCCAGCAGCCCTCGGACGGGACACTATGGCTACACCTTC. It yields the protein CASSPRTGHYGYTF.

This clonotype was seen just once. V and J are TRBV10-3 and TRBJ1-2; D uncertain. V gave up 10 bases and J gave up 5 bases, with 20 bases separating them. The germline V gene encodes CDR1 ENHRY and CDR2 SYGVKD. This CDR3 has 14 amino acids. CDR3 protein: CASCTEAARYGYTF. CDR3 sequence (DNA): TGTGCCAGCTGTACAGAGGCGGCCCGATATGGCTACACCTTC.

This clonotype was detected ten times or more. One end of the junction varies from germline; a read error may be responsible. The chain is built from TRBV19 and TRBJ1-2, with D perhaps TRBD1 (5 bases). Looked up from germline, CDR1 is LNHDA and CDR2 is SQIVND (reference sequence). The CDR3 has 13 amino acids. Here the CDR3 DNA reads TGTGCCAGTAGTGCACTCCGGGACTCAGGTACCGCCTTC. Residues: CASSALRDSGTAF. Looking up the rest from reference TRBV19 and TRBJ1-2 gives the full variable domain: DGGITQSPKYLFRKEGQNVTLSCEQNLNHDAMYWYRQDPGQGLRLIYYSQIVNDFQKGDIAEGYSVSREKKESFPLTVTSAQKNPTAFYLCASSALRDSGTAFGSGTRLTVV.

Many counts were recorded for this clonotype. The chain employs TRBV5-6 and TRBJ1-2, with 8 bases fitting TRBD1. This CDR3 is built from 15 residues. Germline V gives CDR1 SGHDT, CDR2 YYEEEE. The V segment lost 3 bases and the J segment 5 bases; nucleotides outside the gene matches: 9. The CDR3 loop reads CASSSIRTGWYGYTF. CDR3 nucleotides: TGTGCCAGCAGCTCAATACGGACAGGGTGGTATGGCTACACCTTC.

This clonotype has ten or more counts. The J gene is TRBJ1-5, the V gene TRBV6-6, with no clear D. The CDR3 extends over 12 amino acids. In germline, CDR1 is MNHNY, CDR2 SVGAGI (reference sequence). Trimming took 8 bases from V and 4 from J, leaving 9 bases between them. CDR3 nucleotides: TGTGCCAGCGCGCGGGCAAATCAGCCCCAGCATTTT. Amino acids: CASARANQPQHF.